What follows describes a single TCR beta chain. Its antigen is still unknown. Per-base quality was not reported, and no clone a single base away is much larger than it. Donors formed part of the validation cohort, which comprised 120 or so subjects and was distinct from the first cohort of 666 subjects. The germline V gene specifies SQVTM as CDR1 and ANQGSEA as CDR2. Spanning cysteine to phenylalanine, the CDR3 consists of 12 amino acids. Just the 36-base CDR3 DNA is kept, in frame starting at base 1. V loses 2 bases at its end and J loses 6 bases; junction bases beyond the gene matches: 3. The data originate from a study of cytomegalovirus exposure and HLA in healthy donors (dated by TCRdb to 2017 to 2019). Describing the broader study: According to a later analysis, one platform produced both the 100 to 150 validation repertoires and the 670 or so repertoires of the first cohort. The aim of the study was to test whether cataloging public T cell receptors could identify signatures of past pathogen exposure. A separate validation cohort of 100 to 150 different subjects was used in addition to the approximately 700-subject first cohort. To predict cytomegalovirus infection status, the study brought together high-throughput TCR immunosequencing, statistical association of individual TCRs with disease status, and machine learning.

Broad study findings and their caveats: Most TCR sequences were observed very rarely across donors, whereas some public TCRs were present in many individuals. In vitro tests confirmed that a few of the cytomegalovirus-associated TCR beta chains recognize cytomegalovirus antigens. The classifier was reported to diagnose cytomegalovirus status with high specificity and sensitivity in both the original and validation cohorts. The authors suggested that the approach could potentially be extended to other disease states and immunological phenotypes. The validation cohort had no HLA typing available for a later analysis, so co-occurrence within that cohort was assessed over all 120 or so repertoires. A total of about 180 TCR beta chains were listed by the study as associated with cytomegalovirus. Of the cluster scores, about 94% were above 0 in a later analysis, which found that TCRs clustered in the first cohort also tended to co-occur in the 110 or so validation repertoires.

Library construction relied on the immunoSEQ multiplex PCR assay. In the original analysis: A statistical classification framework was developed to diagnose cytomegalovirus status using the catalog of TCR beta chain sequences. TCRdb limited this immuneACCESS table to in-frame rearrangements with V and J called. A share of clones is missing; checked studies link under half to unresolved V genes, and the rest is unexplained. V and J calls and clone size are as listed in that table; D and trimming were resolved from the DNA. A total of some 200,000 clones appear in this sample, 75% to 85% of them only once. 13% of the sample is in the top ten clones.

This sequence originates from a woman aged 25 to 39 in good health and CMV-seropositive. This chain joins TRBV29-1 to TRBJ1-1; TRBD1 fits 7 bases in the junction. The sequenced material came from PBMCs. The nucleotides read TGCAGCGTTGAACCAGGGGGTCCTGAAGCTTTCTTT. Its product reads: CSVEPGGPEAFF.